These 18 T cell receptor beta chains share one sample of origin, sequenced in a study of blood T cell repertoires in COVID-19. The data were produced by immunoSEQ multiplex PCR, yet TCRdb's version contains in-frame clones alone and is incomplete. The sample comprises some 100,000 clones, roughly nine tenths of which are singletons, and about 1.8% rests with the top ten. Sequenced material: peripheral blood. The receptors were gathered from a human donor with active COVID-19. The donor label of this sample is uncertain.

V usage is TRBV5-6 and J usage is TRBJ1-1, with D perhaps TRBD1 (6 bases). The CDR3 spans 14 residues. Looked up from germline, CDR1 is SGHDT and CDR2 is YYEEEE. V was clipped by 5 bases and J by 0 bases, with 11 bases between them. The CDR3 region has the DNA TGTGCCAGCAGGTCGGGACATTTGAACACTGAAGCTTTCTTT. It specifies CASRSGHLNTEAFF.

The V and J genes are TRBV9 and TRBJ2-1, with 8 positions matching TRBD1. This CDR3 spans 16 amino acids. The V gene's germline CDR1 is SGDLS and CDR2 YYNGEE. The junction had 8 bases not matched to a gene; V was cut back by 0 bases and J by 6 bases. CDR3 sequence: CASSVAGQGAGNEQFF. DNA of the CDR3: TGTGCCAGCAGCGTAGCTGGTCAGGGGGCAGGCAATGAGCAGTTCTTC.

V is TRBV28 and J is TRBJ2-3, with D maybe TRBD2 (5 bases). Germline V gives CDR1 MDHEN, CDR2 SYDVKM. There are 12 residues in the CDR3. The V end lost 6 bases, the J end lost 4 bases, and 8 bases lay between the germline ends. The CDR3 bases are TGTGCCAGCAGGAAGGAGGCAGATACGCAGTATTTT. It encodes CASRKEADTQYF.

The chain combines TRBV11-1 with TRBJ1-5, with D perhaps TRBD1 (5 bases). This CDR3 spans 13 amino acids. V was shortened by 3 bases and J by 8 bases, with 11 bases between the two germline ends. Germline CDR1 is SGHAT and CDR2 is FQDESV (reference sequence). In DNA form, the CDR3 reads TGTGCCAGCAGCTTCGGGGGTGGTGAGCCCCAGCATTTT. Its protein is CASSFGGGEPQHF.

The chain links TRBV6-2 or TRBV6-3 to TRBJ1-5, with a weak D call TRBD1 (5 bases). The V and J ends lost 4 bases and 6 bases respectively, with 22 bases between them. CDR1 is MNHEY, CDR2 SVGEGT, per germline. This CDR3 contains 17 residues. The CDR3 is CASSSIWGRAGPQPQHF. The DNA for the CDR3 is TGTGCCAGCAGTTCCATCTGGGGGAGGGCGGGTCCTCAGCCCCAGCATTTT.

This chain links TRBV19 with TRBJ1-3; D is uncertain. Germline V gives CDR1 LNHDA, CDR2 SQIVND (reference sequence). The CDR3 loop spans 14 amino acids. Trimming cost V 4 bases and J 9 bases, with 16 bases left between them. CDR3 nucleotides: TGTGCCAGTAGTAATCTGGAACGGACTACCACCATATATTTT. Protein: CASSNLERTTTIYF.

CDR3 DNA sequence: TGTGCCAGCAGTGATCACATACAGGGGTCTGGAAACACCATATATTTT. Its translation: CASSDHIQGSGNTIYF. The chain combines TRBV27 with TRBJ1-3; 7 nucleotides align to TRBD1. This CDR3 is 16 amino acids long. The germline V gene encodes CDR1 MNHEY and CDR2 SMNVEV (reference sequence). J lost 1 base, V lost 5 bases, and 8 bases had no gene match.

The J gene is TRBJ2-5, the V gene TRBV3-1 (or the pseudogene TRBV3-2); 8 nucleotides align to TRBD1. Germline CDR1 and CDR2: LGHDT and YNNKEL (reference sequence). The junction had 4 bases not matched to a gene; V was cut back by 0 bases and J by 1 base. This CDR3 contains 16 residues. The CDR3 DNA reads TGTGCCAGCAGCCAAGACTGGGGGACAGGCCAAGAGACCCAGTACTTC. Amino acid sequence: CASSQDWGTGQETQYF.

The chain combines TRBV5-6 with TRBJ1-1; 10 bases align to TRBD1. Looked up from germline, CDR1 is SGHDT and CDR2 is YYEEEE. Trimming removed 2 bases from V and 0 bases from J; junction bases left unmatched: 4. The CDR3 is made up of 16 amino acids. Written as DNA, the CDR3 is TGTGCCAGCAGCTTTGGGACAGGGGTTATGAACACTGAAGCTTTCTTT. Translated: CASSFGTGVMNTEAFF.

This sequence joins TRBV5-4 and TRBJ1-2; D not certain. In germline, CDR1 is SGHNT, CDR2 YYREEE (reference sequence). The CDR3 sequence is 13 residues long. The V end lost 0 bases, the J end lost 1 base, and 4 bases lay between the germline ends. The DNA for the CDR3 is TGTGCCAGCAGCTTGGACGGTAACTATGGCTACACCTTC. The encoded protein is CASSLDGNYGYTF.

This clone was counted between two and nine times. J is TRBJ2-7 and V is TRBV7-2, with 7 nucleotides matching TRBD1. This CDR3 comprises 16 residues. Germline CDR1 reads SGHTA; CDR2 reads FQGNSA. The V segment lost 3 bases and the J segment 4 bases; nucleotides outside the gene matches: 12. CDR3 coding DNA: TGTGCCAGCAGCTTTGAGTCCGGGACAGCCTTTTACGAGCAGTACTTC. Translating gives CASSFESGTAFYEQYF.

The CDR3 sequence: CASSAQLAGVPDTQYF. CDR3 coding DNA: TGTGCCAGCAGCGCCCAACTAGCGGGGGTCCCAGATACGCAGTATTTT. The chain uses TRBV7-8 and TRBJ2-3; TRBD2 matches 11 bases. Germline V gene sequence: CDR1 SGHVS, CDR2 FQNEAQ. V shed 5 bases, J shed 4 bases, and the junction held 8 bases outside the gene matches. The CDR3 extends over 16 amino acids.

The chain employs TRBV10-3 and TRBJ2-5; TRBD1 aligns across 9 bases. This CDR3 region has 17 residues. CDR1 and CDR2 (germline): ENHRY, SYGVKD. Trimming removed 0 bases from V and 0 bases from J; junction bases left unmatched: 5. Here the CDR3 DNA reads TGTGCCATCAGTGAGTCGGGGGGACAGGGCTACCAAGAGACCCAGTACTTC. This encodes CAISESGGQGYQETQYF.

The chain has TRBV27 and TRBJ1-2; 10 nucleotides agree with TRBD1. The CDR3 length is 15 residues. V lost 5 bases to trimming and J lost 4 bases; unmatched junction nucleotides: 7. Germline lookup yields CDR1 MNHEY and CDR2 SMNVEV (reference sequence). For the CDR3, the DNA is TGTGCCAGCAGTGATCGACAGGGGGCGGGCTATGGCTACACCTTC. Residues: CASSDRQGAGYGYTF.

V is TRBV5-1 and J is TRBJ1-3, with D maybe TRBD1 (5 bases). This CDR3 is built from 14 residues. The V end was cut by 4 bases, the J end by 4 bases, with 12 bases between. Germline V gene data show CDR1 as SGHRS and CDR2 as YFSETQ. The chain's CDR3 is CASSLGAGGNTIYF. DNA for the CDR3: TGCGCCAGCAGCCTCGGGGCGGGAGGAAACACCATATATTTT.

The gene calls are TRBV3-1 (or the pseudogene TRBV3-2) and TRBJ2-1; weak D call: TRBD2 (5 bases). V was pared by 1 base and J by 2 bases, with 9 bases between. This CDR3 comprises 15 residues. Germline CDR1 LGHDT, CDR2 YNNKEL (reference sequence). The CDR3 here is CASSQGRETYNEQFF. As DNA, the CDR3 is TGTGCCAGCAGCCAAGGACGGGAAACCTACAATGAGCAGTTCTTC.

The chain couples TRBV23-1 to TRBJ2-1; the D is unclear. TRBV23-1 is an open reading frame, and its role is uncertain. The CDR3 consists of 12 residues. V lost 7 bases and J lost 7, with 11 bases in between. Written as DNA, the CDR3 is TGCGCCAGCAACTCCCCCGAGAATGAGCAGTTCTTC. It codes for CASNSPENEQFF.

V and J are TRBV19 and TRBJ2-1, with 8 nucleotides matching TRBD1. From germline, CDR1 is LNHDA and CDR2 SQIVND (reference sequence). The CDR3 length is 14 residues. Unmatched junction bases numbered 7, after V lost 5 bases and J lost 7 bases. The CDR3 sequence is CASSEWDRINEQFF. The CDR3 DNA reads TGTGCCAGTAGTGAATGGGACAGGATAAATGAGCAGTTCTTC.